The 15 T cell receptor beta chains presented below share a single source sample, sequenced in a study of T-cell reconstitution after alpha-beta-depleted transplantation in children. Molecular barcoding with unique molecular identifiers was used for the TCRbeta library. TCRdb passed the PCR reads through MiXCR, listing each CDR3 protein once. The data contain under 300,000 distinct CDR3 sequences, 9.5% to 13% of them singletons. The material sequenced was peripheral blood, taken 180 days after TCRalphabeta/CD19-depleted stem cell transplant. These receptors came from a male patient between 2 and 15 years old who had a stem cell transplant for chronic granulomatous disease, so the T cells may come from the graft donor.

In this sample, this clonotype turned up many times. The chain is built from TRBV6-5 and TRBJ1-1; D not certain. The germline gives CDR1 MNHEY, CDR2 SVGAGI. Trimming stripped 5 bases from V and 6 bases from J, with 10 bases between. The CDR3 spans 12 residues. CDR3 protein: CASSHTGSEAFF. The DNA of the CDR3 is TGTGCCAGCAGTCACACGGGATCTGAAGCTTTCTTT.

This clonotype appeared many times. This sequence joins TRBV18 and TRBJ1-4; 7 bases map to TRBD1. This CDR3 region has 15 residues. Germline V gene data show CDR1 as KGHSH and CDR2 as LQKENI. After removal of 5 bases from V and 3 bases from J, the junction contained 6 bases not matched to a gene. The CDR3 DNA is TGTGCCAGCTCATCCCTGACAGGGCCTAATGAAAAACTGTTTTTT. It codes for CASSSLTGPNEKLFF.

The table lists this clonotype with many counts. The CDR3 region is CSARERAQSSYEQYF. CDR3 coding DNA: TGCAGTGCTAGAGAAAGGGCCCAGAGCTCCTACGAGCAGTACTTC. This chain links TRBV20-1 with TRBJ2-7; no definite D call. This CDR3 contains 15 residues. The ends were cut back, 0 bases at V and 0 bases at J, with 12 bases in the middle. Germline V lookup: CDR1 DFQATT, CDR2 SNEGSKA (reference sequence).

Many counts were recorded for this clonotype. The CDR3 bases are TGTGCCAGCAGGCCGGGACTAGAGGGGAATGAGCAGTTCTTC. This sequence encodes CASRPGLEGNEQFF. This sequence joins TRBV27 and TRBJ2-1; 8 nucleotides line up with TRBD2. There are 14 residues in the CDR3. From germline, CDR1 is MNHEY and CDR2 SMNVEV (reference sequence). V lost 6 bases to trimming and J lost 7 bases; unmatched junction nucleotides: 8.

CDR3 residues: CASSLVGEGDSGANVLTF. The CDR3 bases are TGTGCCAGCAGCTTAGTCGGGGAGGGGGACTCTGGGGCCAACGTCCTGACTTTC. The chain employs TRBV11-1 and TRBJ2-6, with a possible D match to TRBD2 (7 bases). This CDR3 spans 18 amino acids. V gave up 1 base and J gave up 0 bases, with 13 bases separating them. The germline CDR1 and CDR2 sequences are SGHAT and FQDESV (reference sequence).

Many counts were recorded for this clonotype. CDR3 in DNA: TGTGCCAGCAGTTACAGTTCGCCCGCGGTGGGCTACACCTTC. It encodes CASSYSSPAVGYTF. The chain has TRBV6-5 and TRBJ1-2; D gene unclear. CDR1 and CDR2 (germline): MNHEY, SVGAGI. The CDR3 has 14 residues. The V gene lost 2 bases and the J gene lost 8 bases, with 15 bases spanning the gap.

There are many counts of this clonotype. The chain couples TRBV20-1 to TRBJ2-1; the D gene is possibly TRBD2 (6 bases). This CDR3 has 14 amino acids. Germline CDR1 is DFQATT and CDR2 is SNEGSKA (reference sequence). Trimming pared 6 bases from V and 8 bases from J, leaving 20 bases between. This CDR3 reads CSASSGPAGDEQFF. The DNA of the CDR3 is TGCAGTGCCAGCAGCGGGCCCGCCGGGGATGAGCAGTTCTTC.

This clonotype was recorded many times. This chain joins TRBV6-1 and TRBJ1-6, with 10 bases fitting TRBD1. The V segment lost 6 bases and the J segment 0 bases; nucleotides outside the gene matches: 8. Per germline, CDR1 MNHNS and CDR2 SASEGT. The CDR3 spans 18 residues. The CDR3 region has the DNA TGTGCCAGCAGCAAAACGACAGGGGGCCTCTCCTATAATTCACCCCTCCACTTT. Protein product: CASSKTTGGLSYNSPLHF.

The chain combines TRBV7-6 with TRBJ2-3; D is tentatively TRBD1 or TRBD2 (6 bases each). The CDR3 extends over 17 amino acids. CDR1 is SGHVS and CDR2 is FNYEAQ in the germline V gene. Trimming took off 4 bases at V and 5 bases at J, with 22 bases between the two ends. CDR3 DNA: TGTGCCAGCAGCTCGAACCCTCCGGGGGCCCCCGGAGATACGCAGTATTTT. Translation gives CASSSNPPGAPGDTQYF.

This clonotype was counted many times. The chain carries TRBV6-2 or TRBV6-3 and TRBJ2-1; 9 bases fit TRBD2. Germline CDR1 and CDR2: MNHEY and SVGEGT. V lost 2 bases, J lost 8 bases, and 13 bases stayed unmatched. The CDR3 contains 17 residues. The CDR3, as DNA: TGTGCCAGCAGTTACGATTTTGGGACTAGCACCATGGATGAGCAGTTCTTC. Its translation is CASSYDFGTSTMDEQFF.

The sample holds many counts of this clonotype. This sequence joins TRBV5-4 and TRBJ2-5, with TRBD1 as a possible D gene (5 bases). The V gene lost 0 bases and the J gene lost 4 bases, with 13 bases spanning the gap. CDR3 length: 15 amino acids. Per germline, CDR1 SGHNT and CDR2 YYREEE (reference sequence). CDR3 protein: CASSLGPRAGETQYF. In DNA form, the CDR3 reads TGTGCCAGCAGCTTGGGGCCCAGGGCTGGAGAGACCCAGTACTTC.

This clonotype has just a few counts. The chain is built from TRBV7-9 and TRBJ2-3, with 8 bases fitting TRBD2. This CDR3 is 14 amino acids long. V shed 5 bases, J shed 2 bases, and the junction held 3 bases outside the gene matches. Germline loops: CDR1 SEHNR, CDR2 FQNEAQ (reference sequence). CDR3: CASSISGVTDTQYF. Here the CDR3 DNA reads TGTGCCAGCAGCATTAGCGGGGTCACAGATACGCAGTATTTT.

There are many counts of this clonotype. The J gene is TRBJ2-5, the V gene TRBV4-2; 7 bases align to TRBD1. The CDR3 has 17 residues. Germline lookup yields CDR1 LGHNA and CDR2 YNFKEQ. Germline trimming cut 2 bases from V and 2 bases from J; bases unmatched to any gene: 11. CDR3 sequence reads: CASSQRVSGQRQETQYF. Written as DNA, the CDR3 is TGTGCCAGCAGCCAACGGGTTTCGGGACAGCGACAAGAGACCCAGTACTTC.

This clonotype showed up many times. The CDR3 coding sequence is TGTGCCAGCGGGGACACTGCGGCCGGGGAGCTGTTTTTT. This translates into CASGDTAAGELFF. The chain uses TRBV11-2 and TRBJ2-2, with a possible D match to TRBD1 (6 bases). Germline CDR1 is SGHAT and CDR2 is FQNNGV. CDR3 length equals 13 residues. The ends were cut back, 8 bases at V and 6 bases at J, with 13 bases in the middle.

This clonotype was counted many times. The rearrangement uses TRBV6-6 and TRBJ1-1; D not resolved. V lost 8 bases and J 4 bases, leaving 8 bases between the germline ends. There are 11 residues in the CDR3. Germline-derived CDR1 and CDR2 are MNHNY and SVGAGI (reference sequence). The CDR3 sequence is CASEGLTEAFF. Here the CDR3 DNA reads TGTGCCAGCGAAGGGCTCACTGAAGCTTTCTTT.